These 8 T cell receptor beta chains were all obtained from the same sample, sequenced in a study of blood T cell dynamics during melanoma immunotherapy. The time point was: week 3, after first cycle of checkpoint inhibitor. The method was immunoSEQ multiplex PCR; TCRdb's version includes in-frame clones alone and lacks a portion of them. The table lists some 4,200 clones, roughly 79% of them singletons. The sequencing used blood, collected from a patient treated with checkpoint blockade. All receptors come from a human donor with melanoma.

The chain employs TRBV5-1 and TRBJ2-3; D gene ambiguous. CDR1 is SGHRS, CDR2 YFSETQ, per germline. V was clipped by 4 bases and J by 5 bases, with 14 bases between them. This CDR3 is 14 amino acids long. The CDR3 sequence: CASSLQDHQDTQYF. The CDR3 region has the DNA TGCGCCAGCAGCCTCCAGGACCACCAAGATACGCAGTATTTT.

This chain connects TRBV5-1 to TRBJ1-5; D not certain. This CDR3 has 15 amino acids. Germline CDR1 and CDR2: SGHRS and YFSETQ. Trimming shortened V by 0 bases and J by 4 bases, and 11 bases separated the two germline ends. CDR3 sequence (DNA): TGCGCCAGCAGCTTGGAGCCGGGAGGGAATCAGCCCCAGCATTTT. Amino acids: CASSLEPGGNQPQHF.

This clone is large in the sample. This rearrangement joins TRBV5-8 to TRBJ1-2; 10 nucleotides align to TRBD1. Germline loops: CDR1 SGHTS, CDR2 YDEGEE. The CDR3 spans 15 residues. Germline trimming cut 4 bases from V and 5 bases from J; bases unmatched to any gene: 8. The CDR3 bases are TGTGCCAGCAGCGCACCCGGGACAGGGGCATATGGCTACACCTTC. This sequence encodes CASSAPGTGAYGYTF.

The chain links TRBV6-5 to TRBJ1-2, with D tentatively TRBD1 (6 bases). CDR1 MNHEY and CDR2 SVGAGI come from the germline V gene. Trimming cost V 0 bases and J 8 bases, with 16 bases left between them. The CDR3 covers 15 residues. CDR3: CASSYSDSGRGGYTF. Here the CDR3 DNA reads TGTGCCAGCAGTTACTCGGACAGCGGTAGGGGCGGCTACACCTTC.

The CDR3 protein is CASRERGGGTDTQYF. The CDR3 DNA is TGCGCCAGCAGAGAGCGGGGGGGCGGCACAGATACGCAGTATTTT. The chain is built from TRBV5-1 and TRBJ2-3; 10 bases line up with TRBD2. The CDR3 length is 15 residues. Trimming at V came to 5 bases and at J to 1 base, leaving 4 bases not matched to a gene. Germline V lookup: CDR1 SGHRS, CDR2 YFSETQ.

This clone has only a few counts. The chain combines TRBV9 with TRBJ1-2; tentatively, D is TRBD1 (6 bases). The CDR3 is made up of 11 amino acids. The V end lost 7 bases, the J end lost 2 bases, and 6 bases lay between the germline ends. Germline V gene sequence: CDR1 SGDLS, CDR2 YYNGEE. In DNA form, the CDR3 reads TGTGCCAGCGGGACAAACTATGGCTACACCTTC. Translation gives CASGTNYGYTF.

V is TRBV27 and J is TRBJ2-1; 10 bases match TRBD2. The CDR3 extends over 15 amino acids. Per germline, CDR1 MNHEY and CDR2 SMNVEV (reference sequence). Unmatched junction bases numbered 9, after V lost 5 bases and J lost 8 bases. CDR3 in DNA: TGTGCCAGCAGTACCGGGACTAGCGCCGGCGATGAGCAGTTCTTC. The encoded protein is CASSTGTSAGDEQFF.

The chain uses TRBV10-1 and TRBJ2-7, with 10 bases fitting TRBD1. The CDR3 has 13 amino acids. The V and J ends lost 6 bases and 7 bases, in that order; junction bases with no gene match: 6. The V gene's germline CDR1 is WNHNN and CDR2 SYGVQD (reference sequence). The chain's CDR3 is CASSRDRGGEQYF. DNA for the CDR3: TGCGCCAGCAGCCGGGACAGGGGTGGTGAGCAGTACTTC.